This passage covers 27 T cell receptor beta chains from one sample sequenced in a study of radiotherapy plus CTLA-4 blockade in lung cancer. Data came from immunoSEQ multiplex PCR; TCRdb stores just in-frame clones and leaves some out. The repertoire holds about 24,000 clones, with over 55% as singletons. This specimen was peripheral blood, taken from a patient treated with radiotherapy plus ipilimumab. The receptors were sampled from a human donor with non-small cell lung cancer whose response to radiotherapy plus ipilimumab could not be evaluated.

On this clone itself: The junction and the germline gene differ at one end; a read error may be behind it. The rearrangement joins TRBV7-2 to TRBJ2-1; 7 positions agree with TRBD2. Per germline, CDR1 SGHTA and CDR2 FQGNSA. This CDR3 region has 17 residues. CDR3 DNA sequence: TGTGCCGGCAGCCGGGGTCGGGGGAGGGCCTTGGGCAATGAGCAGTTCTTC. This codes for CAGSRGRGRALGNEQFF.

This clone is termed medium-sized. The rearrangement joins TRBV19 to TRBJ2-2; no clear D gene. CDR3 size: 14 residues. CDR1 is LNHDA and CDR2 is SQIVND in the germline V gene (reference sequence). The V end was cut by 4 bases, the J end by 2 bases, with 8 bases between. The CDR3 coding sequence is TGTGCCAGTAGTACAGGCTACAACACCGGGGAGCTGTTTTTT. Amino acids: CASSTGYNTGELFF.

This clone was detected only a few times. The genes are TRBV6-1 and TRBJ1-6; 12 bases map to TRBD1. Per the germline V gene, CDR1 is MNHNS and CDR2 is SASEGT. With 4 bases clipped from V and 10 bases from J, the junction kept 5 bases outside the gene matches. This CDR3 is built from 15 residues. CDR3 DNA: TGTGCCAGCAGTGGGCTGGGACAGGGGGCCTCACCCCTCCACTTT. It specifies CASSGLGQGASPLHF.

This clone was picked up a small number of times. The rearrangement links TRBV25-1 to TRBJ2-1, with D perhaps matching TRBD1 (6 bases). The CDR3 sequence is 12 residues long. Germline V CDR1 and CDR2: MGHDK, SYGVNS. The ends were cut back, 6 bases at V and 8 bases at J, with 11 bases in the middle. CDR3 residues: CASSRGRYEQFF. The CDR3 nucleotides read TGTGCCAGCAGCAGGGGAAGGTATGAGCAGTTCTTC.

The chain's CDR3 is CASNPGGGTEAFF. Written as DNA, the CDR3 is TGTGCCAGTAACCCAGGCGGGGGGACTGAAGCTTTCTTT. The gene calls are TRBV19 and TRBJ1-1; D is perhaps TRBD1 (5 bases). CDR1 is LNHDA and CDR2 is SQIVND in the germline V gene (reference sequence). The CDR3 consists of 13 residues. Trimming took 7 bases from V and 5 from J, leaving 14 bases between them.

Only one count was recorded for this clone. The chain is built from TRBV18 and TRBJ2-7; weak D call: TRBD2 (6 bases). The CDR3 extends over 14 amino acids. The V end lost 6 bases, the J end lost 3 bases, and 15 bases lay between the germline ends. Germline V gene lookup returns CDR1 KGHSH and CDR2 LQKENI. The CDR3 protein is CASSIVPAGYEQYF. CDR3 DNA: TGTGCCAGCTCCATTGTCCCAGCGGGCTACGAGCAGTACTTC.

The gene calls are TRBV9 and TRBJ2-5; 10 bases are a match to TRBD1. Germline loops: CDR1 SGDLS, CDR2 YYNGEE. Trimming cost V 4 bases and J 5 bases; bases outside gene matches: 8. The CDR3 runs to 15 residues. DNA of the CDR3: TGTGCCAGCAGCATACGGGACAGGGGCAGCGAGACCCAGTACTTC. Protein: CASSIRDRGSETQYF.

The gene calls are TRBV5-1 and TRBJ1-4; 12 bases align to TRBD1. This CDR3 region has 19 residues. CDR1 and CDR2 (germline): SGHRS, YFSETQ. J lost 3 bases, V lost 2 bases, and 11 bases had no gene match. The CDR3: CASSLGTGGIIGSNEKLFF. The DNA for the CDR3 is TGCGCCAGCAGCTTAGGGACAGGGGGCATCATCGGTTCTAATGAAAAACTGTTTTTT.

V is TRBV5-1 and J is TRBJ1-4; TRBD1 is a possible D gene (5 bases). CDR1 SGHRS and CDR2 YFSETQ come from the germline V gene. CDR3 length: 12 residues. V lost 5 bases and J 5 bases, leaving 7 bases between the germline ends. DNA for the CDR3: TGCGCCAGCAGTTCAGGGAATGAAAAACTGTTTTTT. Its translation is CASSSGNEKLFF.

The chain has TRBV5-4 and TRBJ2-7; D is uncertain. The V end lost 0 bases, the J end lost 7 bases, and 8 bases lay between the germline ends. The CDR3 length is 12 residues. CDR1 SGHNT and CDR2 YYREEE come from the germline V gene (reference sequence). The chain's CDR3 is CASSLERGEQYF. For the CDR3, the DNA is TGTGCCAGCAGCTTGGAACGAGGAGAGCAGTACTTC.

V usage is TRBV10-3 and J usage is TRBJ2-7, with 10 positions matching TRBD1. CDR1 is ENHRY and CDR2 is SYGVKD in the germline V gene. The CDR3 loop spans 16 amino acids. V shed 3 bases and J 3 bases; nucleotides not matched to a gene: 8. CDR3 in amino acids: CAISDIDRGRFYEQYF. CDR3 coding DNA: TGTGCCATCAGTGATATAGACAGGGGGCGCTTCTACGAGCAGTACTTC.

The chain joins TRBV30 to TRBJ2-1, with D maybe TRBD2 (5 bases). Trimming left V 0 bases short and J 3 bases short, with 15 bases between. The germline V gene has CDR1 GTSNPN and CDR2 SVGIG (reference sequence). The CDR3 consists of 16 residues. The CDR3 is CAWSVRGRGFYNEQFF. DNA for the CDR3: TGTGCCTGGAGTGTACGAGGTAGAGGGTTCTACAATGAGCAGTTCTTC.

V is TRBV7-3 and J is TRBJ2-2; a possible D gene is TRBD1 (5 bases). V gave up 1 base and J gave up 9 bases, with 9 bases separating them. The germline V gene encodes CDR1 SGHTA and CDR2 FQGTGA. The CDR3 contains 13 residues. This CDR3 reads CASSLRQGWELFF. As DNA, the CDR3 is TGTGCCAGCAGCTTAAGGCAGGGCTGGGAGCTGTTTTTT.

In this sample, this clone turned up once. The chain has TRBV18 and TRBJ2-1; 8 nucleotides line up with TRBD2. This CDR3 is 15 amino acids long. V lost 3 bases and J lost 2; bases outside the gene matches: 3. The germline V gene has CDR1 KGHSH and CDR2 LQKENI. This CDR3 is CASSPLAGTYNEQFF. The CDR3 region has the DNA TGTGCCAGCTCACCCTTAGCGGGAACCTACAATGAGCAGTTCTTC.

V is TRBV28 and J is TRBJ2-4, with 7 bases lining up with TRBD1. V lost 5 bases, J lost 2 bases, and 6 bases stayed unmatched. Germline CDR1 is MDHEN and CDR2 is SYDVKM. The CDR3 extends over 15 amino acids. The CDR3 coding sequence is TGTGCCAGCAGTCGGGACAGCGCCTCCAAAAACATTCAGTACTTC. This gives the protein CASSRDSASKNIQYF.

The table lists this clone with a count of one. The chain recombines TRBV5-1 with TRBJ2-5; the D gene is possibly TRBD2 (5 bases). CDR1 SGHRS and CDR2 YFSETQ come from the germline V gene. V lost 0 bases to trimming and J lost 1 base, with 7 bases between them. This CDR3 has 14 residues. The CDR3 here is CASSLGAAQETQYF. DNA of the CDR3: TGCGCCAGCAGCTTGGGAGCGGCCCAAGAGACCCAGTACTTC.

J is TRBJ2-5 and V is TRBV7-9; 10 bases fit TRBD1. The end of the DNA fits TRBJ2-7 better, so the J call may be wrong. Germline CDR1 and CDR2: SEHNR and FQNEAQ (reference sequence). The CDR3 is 15 residues long. The CDR3: CASSAEGQGIYEQYF. The CDR3 DNA sequence: TGTGCCAGCAGCGCAGAGGGACAGGGGATCTACGAGCAGTACTTC.

V and J are TRBV18 and TRBJ2-7; perhaps TRBD1 as D (6 bases). Germline V CDR1 and CDR2: KGHSH, LQKENI. CDR3 length equals 12 residues. The V end lost 3 bases, the J end lost 6 bases, and 9 bases lay between the germline ends. The CDR3 region is CASSPGTLEQYF. As DNA, the CDR3 is TGTGCCAGCTCACCCGGGACACTCGAGCAGTACTTC.

This clone showed up just once. This chain uses TRBV29-1 with TRBJ2-3; 10 nucleotides align to TRBD2. Germline CDR1 is SQVTM and CDR2 is ANQGSEA. This CDR3 contains 15 residues. The CDR3 region is CSYTGGSGRTDTQYF. In DNA, the CDR3 is TGCAGTTATACAGGAGGTAGCGGGAGGACAGATACGCAGTATTTT.

J is TRBJ2-2 and V is TRBV4-1; TRBD1 matches 8 bases. The CDR3 has 14 amino acids. The germline V gene has CDR1 MGHRA and CDR2 YSYEKL. The junction had 3 bases not matched to a gene; V was cut back by 4 bases and J by 5 bases. In DNA, the CDR3 is TGCGCCAGCAGCCCGGACAGGGCTACCGGGGAGCTGTTTTTT. Encoded protein: CASSPDRATGELFF.

The J gene is TRBJ2-2, the V gene TRBV28; 12 nucleotides agree with TRBD2. CDR3 length: 16 amino acids. The germline gives CDR1 MDHEN, CDR2 SYDVKM. The junction had 1 base not matched to a gene; V was cut back by 2 bases and J by 3 bases. CDR3 DNA sequence: TGTGCCAGCAGTTTACCTAGCGGGAGGGACACCGGGGAGCTGTTTTTT. It encodes CASSLPSGRDTGELFF.

The V and J genes are TRBV5-4 and TRBJ1-3, with 10 positions matching TRBD1. CDR1 and CDR2 from the germline V gene are SGHNT and YYREEE (reference sequence). The CDR3 is 17 amino acids. The V and J ends lost 4 bases and 1 base, in that order; junction bases with no gene match: 8. CDR3 loop: CASSRGGTGESGNTIYF. CDR3 nucleotides: TGTGCCAGCAGCCGCGGCGGGACAGGGGAATCTGGAAACACCATATATTTT.

The chain combines TRBV5-4 with TRBJ2-3, with D maybe TRBD1 (5 bases). Looked up from germline, CDR1 is SGHNT and CDR2 is YYREEE (reference sequence). The CDR3 extends over 15 amino acids. V was pared by 0 bases and J by 3 bases, with 11 bases between. The CDR3 spells CASSLAGPRTDTQYF. CDR3 in DNA: TGTGCCAGCAGCTTGGCAGGGCCGCGGACAGATACGCAGTATTTT. Using reference TRBV5-4 and TRBJ2-3 for the parts outside the CDR3, the full variable domain is ETGVTQSPTHLIKTRGQQVTLRCSSQSGHNTVSWYQQALGQGPQFIFQYYREEENGRGNFPPRFSGLQFPNYSSELNVNALELDDSALYLCASSLAGPRTDTQYFGPGTRLTVL.

V is TRBV5-4 and J is TRBJ2-7; 8 bases fit TRBD1. The CDR3 is 15 residues long. J lost 6 bases, V lost 3 bases, and 11 bases had no gene match. CDR1 is SGHNT, CDR2 YYREEE, per germline (reference sequence). The CDR3 bases are TGTGCCAGCAGCTCCTCCAGGGGGCGCGTCAGCGAGCAGTACTTC. Translation gives CASSSSRGRVSEQYF.

V usage is TRBV25-1 and J usage is TRBJ2-3; 8 nucleotides agree with TRBD1. Trimming took 3 bases from V and 6 from J; bases not matched to a gene: 8. Per germline, CDR1 MGHDK and CDR2 SYGVNS. CDR3 size: 15 residues. The chain's CDR3 is CASSDQDRDQDTQYF. CDR3 sequence (DNA): TGTGCCAGCAGTGATCAGGACAGGGATCAGGATACGCAGTATTTT.

The chain recombines TRBV2 with TRBJ2-5, with 9 bases aligning to TRBD1. The assigned J gene may be wrong: the sequence end matches TRBJ2-7 better. The CDR3 spans 13 residues. The V gene's germline CDR1 is SNHLY and CDR2 FYNNEI. The CDR3, as DNA: TGTGCCAGCAGGCAGACAGGGGGAAACGAGCAGTACTTC. It yields the protein CASRQTGGNEQYF.

This clone was detected once. This chain joins TRBV5-4 and TRBJ2-1, with D possibly being TRBD1 (6 bases). There are 13 residues in the CDR3. Trimming shortened V by 3 bases and J by 8 bases, and 12 bases separated the two germline ends. Germline V gene data show CDR1 as SGHNT and CDR2 as YYREEE (reference sequence). The CDR3 region has the DNA TGTGCCAGCAGCTCCTACAGGGTCCATGAGCAGTTCTTC. Translation gives CASSSYRVHEQFF.